This is a list of T cell receptor beta chains from one sample in a study of response to subunit inactivated influenza vaccine. MiXCR, applied by TCRdb to the RT-PCR reads, yields one record per CDR3 protein. The sample has 530,000 or so distinct CDR3 sequences; less than 15% are singletons. The sequencing used PBMCs from blood, collected about 11 days after vaccination. All receptors come from a man in his forties or fifties who received an inactivated influenza vaccine. CDR3s include the opening cysteine and the closing phenylalanine or tryptophan. A D gene is named only where the DNA matches it firmly. Clone size is shown for a subset of rows, as once, few, many or a class of expanded clone.

clone_size	cdr3_length	d_call	v_call	j_call	cdr3_aa	cdr3_nt
few	19	TRBD2	TRBV28	TRBJ2-2	CASSPPGLAGGRRTGELFF	TGTGCCAGCAGTCCCCCCGGACTAGCGGGGGGGCGGCGCACCGGGGAGCTGTTTTTT
many	16	TRBD1	TRBV7-9	TRBJ2-7	CASSLRRQGGMDEQYF	TGTGCCAGCAGCTTAAGGCGACAGGGCGGAATGGACGAGCAGTACTTC
few	18	TRBD1	TRBV4-1	TRBJ2-7	CASSQDPLRGRSSYEQYF	TGCGCCAGCAGCCAGGATCCCTTAAGGGGGCGAAGCTCCTACGAGCAGTACTTC
few	16	.	TRBV7-9	TRBJ1-1	CASSRYTGTFNTEAFF	TGTGCCAGCAGCCGGTATACCGGGACCTTCAACACTGAAGCTTTCTTT
few	16	TRBD2	TRBV5-1	TRBJ2-3	CASSLPGLGRTDTQYF	TGCGCCAGCAGCTTGCCGGGACTAGGACGCACAGATACGCAGTATTTT
few	15	TRBD2	TRBV7-2	TRBJ2-5	CASSLVPSGLETQYF	TGTGCCAGCAGCTTAGTTCCTAGCGGGCTAGAGACCCAGTACTTC
few	15	.	TRBV7-2	TRBJ1-2	CASSLVTGENYGYTF	TGTGCCAGCAGCTTAGTTACTGGGGAGAACTATGGCTACACCTTC
.	15	TRBD1	TRBV4-1	TRBJ2-3	CASSQGNRGKDTQYF	TGCGCCAGCAGCCAAGGTAACAGGGGGAAGGATACGCAGTATTTT
.	14	.	TRBV20-1	TRBJ2-3	CSARSDRSTDTQYF	TGCAGTGCTAGATCGGACAGATCCACAGATACGCAGTATTTT
few	15	TRBD1	TRBV6-1	TRBJ1-1	CASGQDRGLNTEAFF	TGTGCCAGCGGACAAGACAGGGGTTTGAACACTGAAGCTTTCTTT
.	14	TRBD2	TRBV2	TRBJ2-1	CASRGLAGENEQFF	TGTGCCAGCAGGGGACTAGCGGGAGAGAATGAGCAGTTCTTC
.	11	.	TRBV28	TRBJ1-2	CASRTNYGYTF	TGTGCCAGCAGAACTAACTATGGCTACACCTTC
.	13	.	TRBV12-3/TRBV12-4	TRBJ2-5	CASRFSLGATQYF	TGTGCCAGCAGATTCTCCTTGGGGGCGACCCAGTACTTC
few	15	TRBD1	TRBV7-2	TRBJ2-5	CASSLGQGVMETQYF	TGTGCCAGCAGCTTAGGGCAGGGGGTGATGGAGACCCAGTACTTC
few	13	.	TRBV5-1	TRBJ2-5	CASSGGSGETQYF	TGCGCCAGCAGCGGAGGGTCGGGAGAGACCCAGTACTTC
few	15	.	TRBV28	TRBJ1-2	CASSLTSAGRGGYTF	TGTGCCAGCAGTCTCACATCCGCTGGGCGAGGTGGCTACACCTTC
.	16	.	TRBV6-2/TRBV6-3	TRBJ2-7	CASSSPDSPRSYEQYF	TGTGCCAGCAGTTCCCCGGACAGCCCCCGCTCCTACGAGCAGTACTTC
many	17	.	TRBV6-5	TRBJ2-1	CASSYSKLEGAMGEQFF	TGTGCCAGCAGTTACTCGAAGTTGGAGGGGGCCATGGGTGAGCAGTTCTTC
.	17	.	TRBV6-2/TRBV6-3	TRBJ2-6	CASSRRGASSGANVLTF	TGTGCCAGCTCCCGGAGGGGCGCCTCCTCTGGGGCCAACGTCCTGACTTTC
few	15	TRBD2	TRBV15	TRBJ2-5	CATRTSGIFAETQYF	TGTGCCACCAGGACTAGCGGGATCTTCGCAGAGACCCAGTACTTC
.	15	TRBD2	TRBV19	TRBJ2-5	CASSNQAGGQETQYF	TGTGCCAGTAGTAATCAAGCGGGGGGTCAAGAGACCCAGTACTTC
.	14	.	TRBV9	TRBJ1-3	CASTEGGSGNTIYF	TGTGCCAGCACGGAGGGGGGATCTGGAAACACCATATATTTT
.	17	.	TRBV7-2	TRBJ1-5	CASSFNPTEYSNQPQHF	TGTGCCAGCAGCTTTAACCCAACTGAGTATAGCAATCAGCCCCAGCATTTT
.	13	.	TRBV20-1	TRBJ1-2	CSASDGGSYGYTF	TGCAGTGCTAGTGATGGGGGCTCCTATGGCTACACCTTC
.	13	TRBD1	TRBV3-1	TRBJ2-2	CASRGTGYGELFF	TGTGCCAGCAGAGGGACAGGGTACGGGGAGCTGTTTTTT
.	14	.	TRBV11-2	TRBJ2-4	CASSRTGAKNIQYF	TGTGCCAGCAGCCGTACAGGGGCCAAAAACATTCAGTACTTC
few	12	.	TRBV18	TRBJ1-1	CASSPGAVEAFF	TGTGCCAGCTCACCGGGGGCGGTTGAAGCTTTCTTT
few	15	.	TRBV28	TRBJ2-3	CASSNPVVRADTQYF	TGTGCCAGCAGCAACCCGGTAGTTCGCGCAGATACGCAGTATTTT